This T cell receptor beta chain was retrieved from a study of cytomegalovirus exposure and HLA in healthy donors. Findings and limits, study-wide: With DRB1 most and HLA-C fewest, TCR association rates differed between HLA loci in a later analysis.

The PCR had 60 Vbeta and 13 Jbeta primers. Measured with immunoSEQ multiplex PCR; TCRdb has only the in-frame clones, and not every one. The profile shows 90,000 to 95,000 clones, roughly 79% of them singletons. Concerning this clone itself: Its antigen remains unknown.

V was shortened by 3 bases and J by 2 bases, with 11 bases between the two germline ends. CDR3 size: 14 residues. Germline-derived CDR1 and CDR2 are SGHRS and YFSETQ. Source material: PBMCs. The TCR originated in a young man in good health and CMV-seronegative. This chain connects TRBV5-1 to TRBJ1-2, with D possibly TRBD1 on 5 matching bases. CDR3 DNA sequence: TGCGCCAGCAGCTCCGGGGGATTCAACTATGGCTACACCTTC. Protein sequence: CASSSGGFNYGYTF.